The 20 T cell receptor beta chains given below trace back to one sample, sequenced in a study of vaccination effects on CD4 cells after COVID-19. Assay used: immunoSEQ multiplex PCR; TCRdb lists only in-frame clones, some missing. The table records about 41,000 clones, 70% to 85% of them present only once. Their antigen targets remain unknown. Expansion with viral peptide pools was applied to antigen-specific CD4+ T cells by the ViraFEST assay prior to sequencing. Researchers isolated CD4+ T cells once around 11 days of culture had elapsed. Negative nucleocapsid antibody tests before and after vaccination confirmed no previous SARS-CoV-2 infection. The sequencing here drew on CD4+ T cells from PBMCs cultured with HCoV-NL63 spike peptides, taken before COVID-19 vaccination. These receptors all stem from a human donor who received a COVID-19 vaccine.

The chain has TRBV19 and TRBJ1-1, with a tentative D call TRBD1 (5 bases). The CDR3 is 13 residues long. The V gene lost 7 bases and the J gene lost 1 base, with 10 bases spanning the gap. Germline lookup yields CDR1 LNHDA and CDR2 SQIVND (reference sequence). The CDR3 DNA reads TGTGCCAGTAACCCCGGACAGAACACTGAAGCTTTCTTT. This sequence encodes CASNPGQNTEAFF.

A few counts support this clone. The V call is TRBV15, the J call TRBJ2-2; no clear D gene. Germline V gives CDR1 LNHNV, CDR2 YYDKDF (reference sequence). V was trimmed by 3 bases and J by 1 base, leaving 0 bases between them. The length of the CDR3 is 12 residues. This CDR3 reads CATSRNTGELFF. As DNA, the CDR3 is TGTGCCACCAGCAGGAACACCGGGGAGCTGTTTTTT.

The gene calls are TRBV18 and TRBJ2-3; possibly TRBD1 or TRBD2 for D (6 bases each). The germline CDR1 and CDR2 sequences are KGHSH and LQKENI. V was cut by 5 bases and J by 0 bases, with 15 bases left in between. CDR3 length equals 16 residues. CDR3 loop: CASSMNGGPSTDTQYF. CDR3 coding DNA: TGTGCCAGCTCAATGAACGGGGGCCCTAGCACAGATACGCAGTATTTT.

The chain links TRBV27 to TRBJ2-2, with D perhaps TRBD1 (5 bases). Trimming cost V 7 bases and J 4 bases, with 10 bases left between them. The CDR3 length is 13 residues. The germline V gene has CDR1 MNHEY and CDR2 SMNVEV (reference sequence). This CDR3 is CASKIRGTGELFF. In DNA form, the CDR3 reads TGTGCCAGCAAGATAAGGGGCACCGGGGAGCTGTTTTTT.

The rearrangement joins TRBV2 to TRBJ2-6; 7 nucleotides line up with TRBD2. This CDR3 has 15 amino acids. The J segment lost 4 bases and the V segment lost 4 bases, leaving 4 bases of the junction unmatched. From germline, CDR1 is SNHLY and CDR2 FYNNEI. The CDR3 sequence is CASSVGGDGANVLTF. CDR3 sequence (DNA): TGTGCCAGCAGTGTGGGAGGGGACGGGGCCAACGTCCTGACTTTC.

This chain uses TRBV15 with TRBJ2-7; D ambiguous. Germline V gene sequence: CDR1 LNHNV, CDR2 YYDKDF (reference sequence). This CDR3 region has 15 residues. The V end lost 1 base, the J end lost 3 bases, and 13 bases lay between the germline ends. Here the CDR3 reads CATSRVAKGFYEQYV. The CDR3 DNA reads TGTGCCACCAGCAGAGTTGCAAAGGGATTCTACGAGCAGTACGTC.

The chain employs TRBV5-1 and TRBJ1-4; a weak D match, TRBD1 (5 bases). The germline V gene encodes CDR1 SGHRS and CDR2 YFSETQ. The V gene lost 1 base and the J gene lost 5 bases, with 15 bases spanning the gap. The CDR3 has 16 amino acids. The CDR3 DNA sequence: TGCGCCAGCAGCTTGAATATAGGGGTGGTAAATGAAAAACTGTTTTTT. This codes for CASSLNIGVVNEKLFF. Drawing the rest from reference TRBV5-1 and TRBJ1-4, the complete variable domain is KAGVTQTPRYLIKTRGQQVTLSCSPISGHRSVSWYQQTPGQGLQFLFEYFSETQRNKGNFPGRFSGRQFSNSRSEMNVSTLELGDSALYLCASSLNIGVVNEKLFFGSGTQLSVL.

This clone has a single count. The chain uses TRBV7-9 and TRBJ2-2, with 10 positions matching TRBD1. The length of the CDR3 is 15 residues. Trimming cost V 4 bases and J 7 bases; bases outside gene matches: 6. Per the germline V gene, CDR1 is SEHNR and CDR2 is FQNEAQ (reference sequence). CDR3 sequence: CASSSGTGVIGELFF. The CDR3 DNA sequence: TGTGCCAGCAGCTCCGGGACAGGGGTTATCGGGGAGCTGTTTTTT.

The gene calls are TRBV4-3 and TRBJ2-1, with 7 bases fitting TRBD1. The germline V gene encodes CDR1 LGHNA and CDR2 YSLEER. Trimming cost V 0 bases and J 4 bases; bases outside gene matches: 6. This CDR3 contains 16 residues. The CDR3 spells CASSQEYRGGYNEQFF. CDR3 DNA: TGCGCCAGCAGCCAAGAATACAGGGGTGGGTACAATGAGCAGTTCTTC.

The chain employs TRBV3-1 (or the pseudogene TRBV3-2) and TRBJ2-1; 7 bases are a match to TRBD1. The CDR3 is 13 amino acids. Trimming took 0 bases from V and 13 from J; bases not matched to a gene: 6. Germline CDR1 reads LGHDT; CDR2 reads YNNKEL (reference sequence). The CDR3 nucleotides read TGTGCCAGCAGCCAAGATTGGGGGACAGTCCAGTTCTTC. Its translation: CASSQDWGTVQFF.

The chain employs TRBV5-4 and TRBJ2-1; D unclear. Trimming removed 4 bases from V and 8 bases from J, with 13 bases in between. Germline V lookup: CDR1 SGHNT, CDR2 YYREEE (reference sequence). This CDR3 is 13 amino acids long. The CDR3 reads CASSLRAGDEQFF. As DNA, the CDR3 is TGTGCCAGCAGCCTCCGGGCTGGGGATGAGCAGTTCTTC.

V gene TRBV5-1 combines with J gene TRBJ2-1; the match to TRBD2 covers 11 bases. The J segment lost 6 bases and the V segment lost 0 bases, leaving 8 bases of the junction unmatched. The germline V gene has CDR1 SGHRS and CDR2 YFSETQ. This CDR3 spans 17 amino acids. CDR3 sequence (DNA): TGCGCCAGCAGCTTGGGTGGCGGGCTAGCGGGGGGCAATGAGCAGTTCTTC. Translated, it gives CASSLGGGLAGGNEQFF.

This chain links TRBV28 with TRBJ1-5, with D possibly TRBD1 on 6 matching bases. Trimming removed 8 bases from V and 4 bases from J, with 21 bases in between. The CDR3 runs 16 residues. CDR1 and CDR2 from the germline V gene are MDHEN and SYDVKM. CDR3 protein: CASLTFLGAGNQPQHF. The CDR3 nucleotides read TGTGCCAGCCTCACCTTTCTGGGGGCGGGGAATCAGCCCCAGCATTTT.

The chain has TRBV5-1 and TRBJ2-7; a possible D gene is TRBD2 (6 bases). CDR1 is SGHRS, CDR2 YFSETQ, per germline. V was shortened by 5 bases and J by 5 bases, with 20 bases between the two germline ends. This CDR3 region has 15 residues. The CDR3 sequence: CASRYSDVADHEQYV. CDR3 bases: TGCGCCAGCAGATACTCCGACGTAGCGGACCACGAGCAGTACGTC.

The V gene is TRBV27, the J gene TRBJ2-1; 14 bases line up with TRBD2. The junction had 10 bases not matched to a gene; V was cut back by 6 bases and J by 3 bases. Germline V gene lookup returns CDR1 MNHEY and CDR2 SMNVEV (reference sequence). The CDR3 runs to 18 residues. The CDR3 sequence: CASRATSGGALGYNEQFF. The CDR3 DNA reads as TGTGCCAGCAGGGCGACTAGCGGGGGGGCCCTCGGCTACAATGAGCAGTTCTTC.

This clone was counted a single time. V gene TRBV7-3 combines with J gene TRBJ2-5, with 8 bases fitting TRBD1. CDR3 size: 13 residues. The germline CDR1 and CDR2 sequences are SGHTA and FQGTGA. Trimming took 5 bases from V and 2 from J; bases not matched to a gene: 1. CDR3 region: CASSDRGQETQYF. CDR3 bases: TGTGCCAGCAGCGACAGGGGTCAAGAGACCCAGTACTTC.

This sequence joins TRBV28 and TRBJ1-2; TRBD1 matches at 7 bases. V lost 9 bases, J lost 8 bases, and 18 bases stayed unmatched. CDR1 MDHEN and CDR2 SYDVKM come from the germline V gene. CDR3 length: 15 residues. This CDR3 reads CASNPHGYRGGGYTF. CDR3 DNA: TGTGCCAGTAACCCTCACGGGTACAGGGGTGGGGGCTACACCTTC.

The V and J genes are TRBV3-1 (or the pseudogene TRBV3-2) and TRBJ1-3; D unresolved. The CDR3 runs to 13 residues. Germline V gene data show CDR1 as LGHDT and CDR2 as YNNKEL (reference sequence). V was trimmed by 3 bases and J by 0 bases, leaving 3 bases between them. CDR3 sequence: CASSQSSGNTIYF. CDR3 in DNA: TGTGCCAGCAGCCAGAGCTCTGGAAACACCATATATTTT.

The chain uses TRBV11-3 and TRBJ1-1; weak D call: TRBD1 (5 bases). The V gene's germline CDR1 is SGHNT and CDR2 YENEEA. V was pared by 4 bases and J by 1 base, with 7 bases between. The CDR3 totals 13 residues. The CDR3 DNA reads as TGTGCCAGCAGCTCTACAGGGAACACTGAAGCTTTCTTT. It encodes CASSSTGNTEAFF.

This clone occurred a few times. V usage is TRBV5-5 and J usage is TRBJ1-1; unclear D gene. This CDR3 region has 13 residues. Trimming took off 1 base at V and 3 bases at J, with 7 bases between the two ends. CDR1 and CDR2 (germline): SGHKS, YYEKEE (reference sequence). The CDR3 coding sequence is TGTGCCAGCAGCTTGCATGCGGACACTGAAGCTTTCTTT. It yields the protein CASSLHADTEAFF. The whole variable domain, filled in from reference TRBV5-5 and TRBJ1-1, reads DAGVTQSPTHLIKTRGQQVTLRCSPISGHKSVSWYQQVLGQGPQFIFQYYEKEERGRGNFPDRFSARQFPNYSSELNVNALLLGDSALYLCASSLHADTEAFFGQGTRLTVV.